This T cell receptor (beta chain) was sequenced for a study of T cell responses to AZD1222 COVID-19 vaccine. Study-wide results and caveats: Among AZD1222 vaccinees, only six or seven were seropositive at baseline. Every sample of the repertoires postdated the peak T cell response.

Trimming left V 3 bases short and J 7 bases short, with 10 bases between. The CDR3 runs to 13 residues. Germline loops: CDR1 GTSNPN, CDR2 SVGIG (reference sequence). Here immunoSEQ multiplex PCR was the method, and the copy in TCRdb shows in-frame clones only, minus some. The sample has approximately 180,000 clones, about 93% seen once; the top ten hold around 0.96%. Of note for this clone: Its antigen is as yet unknown.

This material consisted of peripheral blood, taken 28 days after the second dose of the MenACWY control vaccine. The chain recombines TRBV30 with TRBJ1-6; D is unclear. The receptor comes from an adult who received the MenACWY meningococcal vaccine as a control. CDR3 coding DNA: TGTGCCTGGAGAAGTCAGATGAATTCACCCCTCCACTTT. The encoded protein is CAWRSQMNSPLHF. Drawing the rest from reference TRBV30 and TRBJ1-6, the complete variable domain is SQTIHQWPATLVQPVGSPLSLECTVEGTSNPNLYWYRQAAGRGLQLLFYSVGIGQISSEVPQNLSASRPQDRQFILSSKKLLLSDSGFYLCAWRSQMNSPLHFGNGTRLTVT.